The rows below give T cell receptor beta chains drawn from one sample of a study of graft-versus-host responses after intestinal transplantation. Profiling relied on immunoSEQ multiplex PCR, and the TCRdb table lists in-frame clones only, not all of them. Of about 97,000 clones in the sample, about nine tenths were seen once. Their cognate antigens are unknown. Material: unstimulated CD8+ T cells sorted from spleen or lymph node cells, obtained before transplant. The receptors stem from a human donor who was the organ donor for an intestinal transplant. Each CDR3 is given without its conserved first and last residue.

v_call: TRBV30; j_call: TRBJ2-3; cdr3_aa: AWSYGGGTNTQY
v_call: TRBV19; j_call: TRBJ2-2; cdr3_aa: ASHGGAGELF
v_call: TRBV28; j_call: TRBJ2-1; cdr3_aa: ASSLFGSPSYNEQF
v_call: TRBV13; j_call: TRBJ2-1; cdr3_aa: ATTDGNRYNEQF
v_call: TRBV7-9; j_call: TRBJ2-7; cdr3_aa: ASSGTGVSYEQY
v_call: TRBV19; j_call: TRBJ2-1; cdr3_aa: ASSRLAGLGNEQF
v_call: TRBV21-1; j_call: TRBJ2-3; cdr3_aa: ASTTIRRGGEY
v_call: TRBV11-2; j_call: TRBJ2-2; cdr3_aa: ASSSRGTRNTGELF
v_call: TRBV18; j_call: TRBJ1-2; cdr3_aa: ASSLGQGMFGYT
v_call: TRBV30; j_call: TRBJ2-1; cdr3_aa: AWAQGGEQF
v_call: TRBV10-2; j_call: TRBJ2-7; cdr3_aa: ASSAWQYEQY
v_call: TRBV6-1; j_call: TRBJ1-5; cdr3_aa: ASSATTVGGPNQPQH
v_call: TRBV2; j_call: TRBJ2-7; cdr3_aa: AGGKIGTVTSYEQY
v_call: TRBV14; j_call: TRBJ1-1; cdr3_aa: ASNSAGVEAF
v_call: TRBV15; j_call: TRBJ2-1; cdr3_aa: ATSRENRVIYNEQF
v_call: TRBV23-1; j_call: TRBJ2-5; cdr3_aa: ASTEIRQTSGQETQY
v_call: TRBV11-2; j_call: TRBJ2-3; cdr3_aa: ASSPGTSMPDTQY
v_call: TRBV2; j_call: TRBJ2-7; cdr3_aa: ASSQGLAPTYEQY
v_call: TRBV7-2; j_call: TRBJ2-7; cdr3_aa: ASSLRYHSLYEQY
v_call: TRBV2; j_call: TRBJ2-7; cdr3_aa: ASSDDPGLAAMDGSYEQY
v_call: TRBV28; j_call: TRBJ2-7; cdr3_aa: ASSFGQGRYEQY
v_call: TRBV15; j_call: TRBJ2-3; cdr3_aa: ATSRAGYGDTQY